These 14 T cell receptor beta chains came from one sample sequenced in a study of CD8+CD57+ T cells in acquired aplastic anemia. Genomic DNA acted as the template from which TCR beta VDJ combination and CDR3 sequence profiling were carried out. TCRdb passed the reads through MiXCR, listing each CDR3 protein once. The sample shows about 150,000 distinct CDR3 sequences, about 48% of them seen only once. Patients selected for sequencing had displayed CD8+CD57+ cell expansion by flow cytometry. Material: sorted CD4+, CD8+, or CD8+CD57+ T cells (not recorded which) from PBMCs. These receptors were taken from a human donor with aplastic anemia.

The CDR3 DNA follows: TGTGCCAGCAGCGGGGGGGCCGACAATGAGCAGTTCTTC. Its translation: CASSGGADNEQFF. The chain uses TRBV11-3 and TRBJ2-1; a weak D match, TRBD2 (7 bases). The V end was cut by 5 bases, the J end by 5 bases, with 10 bases between. Germline V gene sequence: CDR1 SGHNT, CDR2 YENEEA. This CDR3 contains 13 residues.

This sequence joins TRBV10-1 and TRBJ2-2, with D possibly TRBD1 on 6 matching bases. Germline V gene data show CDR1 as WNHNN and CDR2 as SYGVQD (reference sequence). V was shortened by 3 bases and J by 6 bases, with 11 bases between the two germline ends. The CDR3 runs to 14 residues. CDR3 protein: CASSDGTQAGELFF. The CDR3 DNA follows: TGCGCCAGCAGTGATGGGACACAGGCCGGGGAGCTGTTTTTT.

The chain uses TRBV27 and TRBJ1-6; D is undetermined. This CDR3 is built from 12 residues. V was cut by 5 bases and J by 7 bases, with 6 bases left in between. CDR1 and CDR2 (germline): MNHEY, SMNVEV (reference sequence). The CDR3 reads CASSQQNSPLHF. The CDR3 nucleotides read TGTGCCAGCAGTCAACAGAATTCACCCCTCCACTTT.

The CDR3 DNA reads as TGTGCCAGTTCCTCGGACACCATCTCTGGAAACACCATATATTTT. It is translated as CASSSDTISGNTIYF. The chain links TRBV19 to TRBJ1-3; D may be TRBD1 (5 bases). CDR1 is LNHDA and CDR2 is SQIVND in the germline V gene (reference sequence). The CDR3 covers 15 residues. The V and J ends lost 8 bases and 0 bases respectively, with 14 bases between them.

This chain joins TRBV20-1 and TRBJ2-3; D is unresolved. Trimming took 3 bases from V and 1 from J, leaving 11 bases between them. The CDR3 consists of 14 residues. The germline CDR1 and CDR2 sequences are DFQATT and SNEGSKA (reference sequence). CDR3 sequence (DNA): TGCAGTGCTAGGGGGTTGGGTGGCACAGATACGCAGTATTTT. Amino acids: CSARGLGGTDTQYF.

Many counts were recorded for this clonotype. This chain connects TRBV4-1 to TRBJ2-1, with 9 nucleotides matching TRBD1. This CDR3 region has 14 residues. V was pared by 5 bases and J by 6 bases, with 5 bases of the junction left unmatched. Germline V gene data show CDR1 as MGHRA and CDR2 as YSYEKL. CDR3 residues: CASSFRDRVNEQFF. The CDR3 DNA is TGCGCCAGCAGCTTCCGGGACAGGGTCAATGAGCAGTTCTTC.

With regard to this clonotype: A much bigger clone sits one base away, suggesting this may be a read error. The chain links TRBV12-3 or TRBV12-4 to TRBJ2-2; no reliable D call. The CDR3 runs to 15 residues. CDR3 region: CASSYDGRNTEELFF. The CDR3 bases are TGTGCCAGCAGTTACGACGGGCGGAACACCGAGGAGCTGTTTTTT.

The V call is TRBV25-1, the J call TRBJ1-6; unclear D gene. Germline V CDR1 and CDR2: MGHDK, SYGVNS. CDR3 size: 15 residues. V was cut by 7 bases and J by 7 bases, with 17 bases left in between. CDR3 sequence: CASIVVVPPNSPLHF. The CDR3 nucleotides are TGTGCCAGCATAGTGGTGGTGCCTCCAAATTCACCCCTCCACTTT. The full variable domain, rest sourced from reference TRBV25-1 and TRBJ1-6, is EADIYQTPRYLVIGTGKKITLECSQTMGHDKMYWYQQDPGMELHLIHYSYGVNSTEKGDLSSESTVSRIRTEHFPLTLESARPSHTSQYLCASIVVVPPNSPLHFGNGTRLTVT.

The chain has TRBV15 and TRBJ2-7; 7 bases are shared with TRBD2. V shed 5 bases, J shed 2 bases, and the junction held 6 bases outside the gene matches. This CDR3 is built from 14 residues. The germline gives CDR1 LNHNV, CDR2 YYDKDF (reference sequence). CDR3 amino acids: CATSLTGTTYEQYF. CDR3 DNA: TGTGCCACCAGCCTTACCGGGACTACCTACGAGCAGTACTTC. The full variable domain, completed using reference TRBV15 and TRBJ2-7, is DAMVIQNPRYQVTQFGKPVTLSCSQTLNHNVMYWYQQKSSQAPKLLFHYYDKDFNNEADTPDNFQSRRPNTSFCFLDIRSPGLGDTAMYLCATSLTGTTYEQYFGPGTRLTVT.

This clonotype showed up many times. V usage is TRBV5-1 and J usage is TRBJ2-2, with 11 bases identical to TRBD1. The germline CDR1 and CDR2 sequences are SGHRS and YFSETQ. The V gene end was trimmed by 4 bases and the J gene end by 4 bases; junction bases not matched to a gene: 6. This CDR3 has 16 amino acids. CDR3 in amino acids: CASSPRTGGSTGELFF. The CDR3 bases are TGCGCCAGCAGCCCCAGGACAGGGGGCAGCACCGGGGAGCTGTTTTTT.

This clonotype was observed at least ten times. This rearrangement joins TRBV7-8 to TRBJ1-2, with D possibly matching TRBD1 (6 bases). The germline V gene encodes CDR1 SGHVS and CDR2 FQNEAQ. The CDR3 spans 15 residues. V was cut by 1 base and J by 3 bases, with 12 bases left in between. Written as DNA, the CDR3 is TGTGCCAGCAGCTTAGAAGGGGGGAGCTACTATGGCTACACCTTC. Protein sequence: CASSLEGGSYYGYTF.

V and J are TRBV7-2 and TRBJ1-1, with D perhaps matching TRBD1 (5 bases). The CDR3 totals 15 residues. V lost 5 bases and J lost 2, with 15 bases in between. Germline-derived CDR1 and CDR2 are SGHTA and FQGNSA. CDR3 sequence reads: CASSPHGGQNTEAFF. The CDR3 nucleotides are TGTGCCAGCAGCCCGCATGGGGGTCAAAACACTGAAGCTTTCTTT.

In DNA form, the CDR3 reads TGCGCCAGCAGTGAATCCTATGGGAAGCTCCAGTACTTC. Its translation: CASSESYGKLQYF. The V gene is TRBV10-1, the J gene TRBJ2-7; D not certain. Between the trimmed V and J ends, which lost 3 bases and 10 bases, there was a span of 16 bases. The germline V gene encodes CDR1 WNHNN and CDR2 SYGVQD (reference sequence). This CDR3 has 13 residues.

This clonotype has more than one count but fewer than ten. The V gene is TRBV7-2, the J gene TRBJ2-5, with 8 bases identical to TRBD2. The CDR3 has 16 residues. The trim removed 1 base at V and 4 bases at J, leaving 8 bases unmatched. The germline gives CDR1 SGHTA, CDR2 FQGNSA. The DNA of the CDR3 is TGTGCCAGCAGCTTAGTGTCGGGGGGGCAGAGAGAGACCCAGTACTTC. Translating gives CASSLVSGGQRETQYF.